This T cell receptor (beta chain) was profiled in a study of cytomegalovirus exposure and HLA in healthy donors. The count of this clone is one. The PCR contained 60 Vbeta and 13 Jbeta primers. Profiling relied on immunoSEQ multiplex PCR, and the TCRdb table lists in-frame clones only, not all of them. The sample has around 200,000 clones; roughly 80% are singletons. This TCR was recovered from a man aged 35 to 55 in good health and CMV-seropositive. The source material was PBMCs.

CDR3 residues: CASSQGAGESRPDTQYF. The CDR3 DNA sequence: TGTGCCAGCAGTCAGGGGGCTGGGGAGTCACGCCCAGATACGCAGTATTTT. This chain joins TRBV6-4 and TRBJ2-3; 8 nucleotides agree with TRBD1. Per germline, CDR1 MRHNA and CDR2 SNTAGT. With 5 bases clipped from V and 4 bases from J, the junction kept 14 bases outside the gene matches. The CDR3 is made up of 17 amino acids.